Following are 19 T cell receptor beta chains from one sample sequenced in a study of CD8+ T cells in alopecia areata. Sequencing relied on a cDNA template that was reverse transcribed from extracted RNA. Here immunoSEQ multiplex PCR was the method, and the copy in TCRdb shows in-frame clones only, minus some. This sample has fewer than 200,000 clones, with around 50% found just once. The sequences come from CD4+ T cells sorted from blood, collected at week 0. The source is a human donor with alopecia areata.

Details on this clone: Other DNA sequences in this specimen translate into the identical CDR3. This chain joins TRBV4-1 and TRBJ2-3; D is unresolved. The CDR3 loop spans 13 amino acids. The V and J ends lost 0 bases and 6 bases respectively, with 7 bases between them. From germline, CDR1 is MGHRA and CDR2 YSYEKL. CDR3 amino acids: CASSQEPGDTQYF. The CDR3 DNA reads TGCGCCAGCAGCCAAGAACCCGGGGATACGCAGTATTTT.

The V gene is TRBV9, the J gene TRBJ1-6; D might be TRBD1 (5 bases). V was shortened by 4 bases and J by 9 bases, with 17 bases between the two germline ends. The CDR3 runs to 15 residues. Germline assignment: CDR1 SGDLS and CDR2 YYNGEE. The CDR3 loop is CASSRLTDTTSPLHF. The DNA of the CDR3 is TGTGCCAGCAGCCGCTTAACGGACACAACTTCACCCCTCCACTTT.

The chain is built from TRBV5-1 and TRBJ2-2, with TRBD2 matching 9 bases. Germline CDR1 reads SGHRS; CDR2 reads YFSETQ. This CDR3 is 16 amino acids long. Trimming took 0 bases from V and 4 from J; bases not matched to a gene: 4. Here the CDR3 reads CASSLDSGGPTGELFF. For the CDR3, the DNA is TGCGCCAGCAGCTTGGATAGCGGGGGACCCACCGGGGAGCTGTTTTTT.

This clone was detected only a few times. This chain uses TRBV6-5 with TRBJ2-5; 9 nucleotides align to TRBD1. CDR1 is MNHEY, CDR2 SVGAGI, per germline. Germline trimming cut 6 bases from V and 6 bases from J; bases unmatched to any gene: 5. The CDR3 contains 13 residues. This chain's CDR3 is CASRQGAGKTQYF. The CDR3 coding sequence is TGTGCCAGCAGACAGGGGGCAGGAAAGACCCAGTACTTC.

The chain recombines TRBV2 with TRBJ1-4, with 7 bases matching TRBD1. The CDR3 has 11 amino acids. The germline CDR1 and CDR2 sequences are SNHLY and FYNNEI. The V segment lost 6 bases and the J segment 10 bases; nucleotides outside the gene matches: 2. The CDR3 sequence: CASRGQLKLFF. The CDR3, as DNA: TGTGCCAGCAGGGGACAGTTAAAACTGTTTTTT.

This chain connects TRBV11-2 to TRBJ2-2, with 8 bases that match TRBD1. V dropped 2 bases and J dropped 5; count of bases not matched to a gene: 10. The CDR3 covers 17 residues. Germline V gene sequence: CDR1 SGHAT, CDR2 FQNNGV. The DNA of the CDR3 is TGTGCCAGCAGCTTAAGTCCGGACAGGGCTCGAACCGGGGAGCTGTTTTTT. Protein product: CASSLSPDRARTGELFF.

CDR3 nucleotides: TGTGCCAGCAGCGTCCGGACAGTCTCCTACAATGAGCAGTTCTTC. Its translation is CASSVRTVSYNEQFF. V and J are TRBV9 and TRBJ2-1, with D possibly being TRBD1 (6 bases). The germline V and J ends were trimmed by 2 bases and 0 bases, with 9 bases remaining between them. The CDR3 has 15 residues. Germline V gene data show CDR1 as SGDLS and CDR2 as YYNGEE.

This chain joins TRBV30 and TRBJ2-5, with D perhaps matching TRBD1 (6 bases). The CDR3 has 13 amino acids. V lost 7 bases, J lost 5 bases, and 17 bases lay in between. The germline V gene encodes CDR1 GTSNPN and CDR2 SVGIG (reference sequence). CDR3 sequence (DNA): TGTGCCTCGCAGGGGACCCAGGGGGAGACCCAGTACTTC. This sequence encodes CASQGTQGETQYF.

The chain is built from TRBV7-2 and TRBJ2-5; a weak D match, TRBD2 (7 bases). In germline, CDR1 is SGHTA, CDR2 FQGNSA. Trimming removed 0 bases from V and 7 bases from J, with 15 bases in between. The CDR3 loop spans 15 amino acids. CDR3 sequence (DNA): TGTGCCAGCAGCTTAGCGGGGGGGCAGGTCGCGACCCAGTACTTC. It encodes CASSLAGGQVATQYF.

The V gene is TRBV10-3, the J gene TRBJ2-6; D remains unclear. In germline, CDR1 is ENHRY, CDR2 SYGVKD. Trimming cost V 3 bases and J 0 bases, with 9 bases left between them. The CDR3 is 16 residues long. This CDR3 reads CAISEAGHSGANVLTF. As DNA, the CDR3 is TGTGCCATCAGTGAAGCAGGCCACTCTGGGGCCAACGTCCTGACTTTC.

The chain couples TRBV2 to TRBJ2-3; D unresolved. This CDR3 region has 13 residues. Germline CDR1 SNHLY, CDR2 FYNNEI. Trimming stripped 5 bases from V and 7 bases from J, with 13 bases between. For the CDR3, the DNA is TGTGCCAGCAGTTACTTCGAGGAAAATACGCAGTATTTT. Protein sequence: CASSYFEENTQYF.

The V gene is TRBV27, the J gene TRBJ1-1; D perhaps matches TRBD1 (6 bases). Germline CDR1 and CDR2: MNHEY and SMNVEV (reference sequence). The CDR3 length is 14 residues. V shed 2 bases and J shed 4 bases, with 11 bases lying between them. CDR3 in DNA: TGTGCCAGCAGTTTAGGGATAGGGGGCACTGAAGCTTTCTTT. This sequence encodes CASSLGIGGTEAFF.

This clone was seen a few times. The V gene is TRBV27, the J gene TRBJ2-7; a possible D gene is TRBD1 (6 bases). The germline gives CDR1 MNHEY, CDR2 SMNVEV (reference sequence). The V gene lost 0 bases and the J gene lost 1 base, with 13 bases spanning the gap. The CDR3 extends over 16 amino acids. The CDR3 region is CASSLSFTGPSYEQYF. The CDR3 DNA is TGTGCCAGCAGTTTATCGTTCACAGGGCCTTCCTACGAGCAGTACTTC.

The CDR3 DNA follows: TGCGCCAGCAGCTTGGAGGGACAGGCCTACGAGCAGTACTTC. This translates into CASSLEGQAYEQYF. The chain combines TRBV5-1 with TRBJ2-7, with 8 bases identical to TRBD1. V was pared by 0 bases and J by 2 bases, with 1 base of the junction left unmatched. The CDR3 totals 14 residues. CDR1 is SGHRS and CDR2 is YFSETQ in the germline V gene. Filled out from reference TRBV5-1 and TRBJ2-7, the complete variable domain reads KAGVTQTPRYLIKTRGQQVTLSCSPISGHRSVSWYQQTPGQGLQFLFEYFSETQRNKGNFPGRFSGRQFSNSRSEMNVSTLELGDSALYLCASSLEGQAYEQYFGPGTRLTVT.

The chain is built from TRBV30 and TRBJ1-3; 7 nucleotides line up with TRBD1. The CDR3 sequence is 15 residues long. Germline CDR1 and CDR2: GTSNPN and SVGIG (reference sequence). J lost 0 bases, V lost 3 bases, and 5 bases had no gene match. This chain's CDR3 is CAWSLTGNSGNTIYF. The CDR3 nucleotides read TGTGCCTGGAGCCTGACAGGGAACTCTGGAAACACCATATATTTT. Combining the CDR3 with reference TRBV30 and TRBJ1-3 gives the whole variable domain SQTIHQWPATLVQPVGSPLSLECTVEGTSNPNLYWYRQAAGRGLQLLFYSVGIGQISSEVPQNLSASRPQDRQFILSSKKLLLSDSGFYLCAWSLTGNSGNTIYFGEGSWLTVV.

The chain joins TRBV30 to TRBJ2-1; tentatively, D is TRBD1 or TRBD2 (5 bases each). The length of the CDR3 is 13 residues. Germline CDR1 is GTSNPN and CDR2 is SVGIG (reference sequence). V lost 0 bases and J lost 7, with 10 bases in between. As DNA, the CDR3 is TGTGCCTGGAGTGTACTAGAGGGGAATGAGCAGTTCTTC. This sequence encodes CAWSVLEGNEQFF.

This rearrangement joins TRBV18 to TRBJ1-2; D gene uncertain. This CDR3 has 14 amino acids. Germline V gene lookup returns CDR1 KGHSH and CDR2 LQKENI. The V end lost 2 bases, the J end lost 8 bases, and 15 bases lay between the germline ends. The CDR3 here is CASSPSDGSRGYTF. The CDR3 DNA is TGTGCCAGCTCACCATCGGACGGTTCGCGGGGCTACACCTTC.

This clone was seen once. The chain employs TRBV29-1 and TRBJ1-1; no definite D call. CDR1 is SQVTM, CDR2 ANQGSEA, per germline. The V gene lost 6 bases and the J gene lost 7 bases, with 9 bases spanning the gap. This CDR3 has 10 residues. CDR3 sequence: CSVFSVEAFF. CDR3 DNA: TGCAGCGTCTTCTCTGTTGAAGCTTTCTTT.

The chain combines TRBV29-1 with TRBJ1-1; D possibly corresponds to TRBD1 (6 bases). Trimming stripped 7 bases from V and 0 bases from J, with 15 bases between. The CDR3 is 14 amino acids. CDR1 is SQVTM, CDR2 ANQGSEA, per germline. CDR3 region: CSGKGGIMNTEAFF. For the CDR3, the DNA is TGCAGCGGAAAAGGGGGAATCATGAACACTGAAGCTTTCTTT.